This T cell receptor (beta chain) was sequenced in a study of blood T cell repertoires in COVID-19 (TCRdb year 2020). Regarding the complete study: Samples covering the acute and convalescent phases of COVID-19 were provided by collaborators in the United States, Italy and Spain. A freely available public database, intended as a resource for researchers studying the immune response to SARS-CoV-2, is where the repertoires were released. The sample metadata nearly always contained a de-identified subject ID, COVID-19 status, age in years and sex. Subjects who had been exposed to COVID-19, were actively infected with it, or had recovered from it provided the deeply sampled blood TCRbeta repertoires that made up the dataset. The prospective study material was composed of cDNA or gDNA derived from T cells, B-cell-depleted T cells, or PBMCs. Where available, HLA class I and class II types were taken from metadata supplied by the sample provider and were not determined by assay-based typing. The samples were drawn from two sources: the first 160 participants of the ongoing ImmuneRACE study, and fewer than 1,500 subjects contributed by 6 global collaborators.

The collaborating institutions used their own protocols to collect whole blood in K2EDTA tubes. For TCRbeta analysis, collaborators shipped samples as frozen whole blood, isolated PBMCs, or DNA extracted from either of those sample types. There are a few counts of this clone. It has no known antigen specificity. No base-level quality is on record; no much larger clone is a single base apart. The CDR3 sequence holds 17 residues, the cysteine and phenylalanine included. Of the read, only the CDR3 DNA is kept; its 51 bases are in frame from base 1. CDR1 and CDR2 (SGHTA, FQGTGA) derive from the germline V gene. Unmatched junction bases come to 7, with V trimmed by 0 bases and J by 4 bases. TCRbeta CDR3 regions were amplified from genomic DNA by means of the immunoSEQ Assay, a bias-controlled multiplex PCR. In the paper's pipeline: Nucleated cell counts per sample were estimated from amplification of reference gene primers within the assay. To quantify the absolute abundance of each unique TCRbeta CDR3 rearrangement, sequence reads were collapsed and filtered. For each sample, productive Simpson clonality was calculated as the square root of Simpson's diversity index over productive rearrangements. Imported from immuneACCESS, the table was reduced by TCRdb to in-frame sequences with V and J called. These copies leave out some clones; in studies compared against another copy, an unresolved V gene accounts for under half, and the cause of the remainder is not known. V and J calls and clone size are those listed in that table; D and trimming were worked out from the DNA. This sample is represented by just under 30,000 clones; roughly nine tenths of them were singletons. 15% to 20% of the sample goes to the ten largest clones.

The research as a whole found: Clinical and demographic metadata were provided uncurated, with the amount varying by source and participant.

This chain joins TRBV7-3 to TRBJ2-2; 8 central bases correspond to TRBD1. The specimen sequenced was peripheral blood. The source is a man older than 75 with acute or convalescent COVID-19. The CDR3 here reads CASSLTPQTGVTGELFF. In nucleotide form, the sequence is TGTGCCAGCAGCTTAACTCCCCAGACAGGGGTCACCGGGGAGCTGTTTTTT.